This TCR beta chain was sequenced during a study of cytotoxic CD8 clonotypes in ibrutinib-treated CLL. Points from the study as a whole: A difference in sampling times existed between sustained-remission and progressing patients.

On this clone: Its antigen is not identified.

Repertoires were generated with immunoSEQ multiplex PCR, while TCRdb's copy carries only in-frame clones and drops some. The top ten clones hold 6.5% to 8.5% of a sample with approximately 300,000 clones, about 80% of them seen once. The receptor was isolated from a human donor with chronic lymphocytic leukemia. Source: PBMCs, taken before ibrutinib treatment.

DNA of the CDR3: TGTGCCAGCAGCCCAGCCGGGACAGGTAGAATCTATGGCTACACCTTC. Translation: CASSPAGTGRIYGYTF. The chain links TRBV28 to TRBJ1-2; 8 positions match TRBD1. The ends lost 6 bases at V and 4 bases at J; junction bases unmatched: 13. Looked up from germline, CDR1 is MDHEN and CDR2 is SYDVKM. The CDR3 is 16 residues long.